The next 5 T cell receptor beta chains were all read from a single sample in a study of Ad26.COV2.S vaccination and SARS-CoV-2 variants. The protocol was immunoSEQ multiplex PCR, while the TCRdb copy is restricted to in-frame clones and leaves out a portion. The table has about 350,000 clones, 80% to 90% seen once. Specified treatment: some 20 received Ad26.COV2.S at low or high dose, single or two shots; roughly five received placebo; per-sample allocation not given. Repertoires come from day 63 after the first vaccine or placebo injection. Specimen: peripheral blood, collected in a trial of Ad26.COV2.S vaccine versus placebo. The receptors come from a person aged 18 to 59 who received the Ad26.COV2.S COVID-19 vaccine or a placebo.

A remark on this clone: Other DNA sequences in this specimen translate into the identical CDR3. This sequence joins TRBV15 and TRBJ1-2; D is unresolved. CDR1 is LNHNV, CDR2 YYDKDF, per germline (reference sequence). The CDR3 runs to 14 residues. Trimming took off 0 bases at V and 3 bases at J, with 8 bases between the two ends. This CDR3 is CATSRDRADYGYTF. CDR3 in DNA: TGTGCCACCAGCAGAGATCGGGCAGACTATGGCTACACCTTC.

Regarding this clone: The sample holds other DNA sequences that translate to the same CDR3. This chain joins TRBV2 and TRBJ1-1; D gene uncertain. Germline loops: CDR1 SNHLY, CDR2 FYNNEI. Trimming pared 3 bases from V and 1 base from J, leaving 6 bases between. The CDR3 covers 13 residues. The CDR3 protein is CASSDESNTEAFF. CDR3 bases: TGTGCCAGCAGTGACGAATCGAACACTGAAGCTTTCTTT.

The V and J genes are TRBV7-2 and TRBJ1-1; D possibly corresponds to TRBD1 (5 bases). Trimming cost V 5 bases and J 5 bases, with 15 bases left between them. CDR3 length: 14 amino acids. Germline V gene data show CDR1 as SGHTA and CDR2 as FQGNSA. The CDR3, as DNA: TGTGCCAGCAGCCCTCGAGAGGGGCGGACTGAAGCTTTCTTT. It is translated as CASSPREGRTEAFF.

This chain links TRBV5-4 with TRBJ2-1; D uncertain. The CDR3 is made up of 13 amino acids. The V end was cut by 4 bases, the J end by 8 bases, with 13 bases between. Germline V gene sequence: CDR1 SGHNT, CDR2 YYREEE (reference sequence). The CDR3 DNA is TGTGCCAGCAGCCCGAGGAATGTCGATGAGCAGTTCTTC. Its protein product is CASSPRNVDEQFF.

CDR3 DNA sequence: TGTGCCAGCAGGTCTGGGGAAATCCAAGAGACCCAGTACTTC. Protein: CASRSGEIQETQYF. V is TRBV5-6 and J is TRBJ2-5; no clear D. The CDR3 is made up of 14 amino acids. V dropped 5 bases and J dropped 1 base, with 12 bases sitting between them. Germline V gene lookup returns CDR1 SGHDT and CDR2 YYEEEE.